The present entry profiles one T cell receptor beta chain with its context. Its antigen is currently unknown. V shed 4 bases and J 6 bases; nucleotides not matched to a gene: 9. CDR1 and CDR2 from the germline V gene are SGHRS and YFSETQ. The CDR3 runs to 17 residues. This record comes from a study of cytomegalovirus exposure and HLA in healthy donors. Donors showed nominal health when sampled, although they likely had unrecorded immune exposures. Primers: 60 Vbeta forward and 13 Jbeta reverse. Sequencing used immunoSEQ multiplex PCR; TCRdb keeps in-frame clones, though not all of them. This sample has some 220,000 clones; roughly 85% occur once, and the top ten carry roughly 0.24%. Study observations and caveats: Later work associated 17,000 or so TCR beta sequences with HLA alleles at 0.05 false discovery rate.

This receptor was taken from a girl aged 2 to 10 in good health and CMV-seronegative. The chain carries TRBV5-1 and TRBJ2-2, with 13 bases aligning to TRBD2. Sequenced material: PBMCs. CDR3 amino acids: CASSPRTSGGSSGELFF. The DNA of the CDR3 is TGCGCCAGCAGCCCCAGGACTAGCGGGGGATCTTCCGGGGAGCTGTTTTTT.